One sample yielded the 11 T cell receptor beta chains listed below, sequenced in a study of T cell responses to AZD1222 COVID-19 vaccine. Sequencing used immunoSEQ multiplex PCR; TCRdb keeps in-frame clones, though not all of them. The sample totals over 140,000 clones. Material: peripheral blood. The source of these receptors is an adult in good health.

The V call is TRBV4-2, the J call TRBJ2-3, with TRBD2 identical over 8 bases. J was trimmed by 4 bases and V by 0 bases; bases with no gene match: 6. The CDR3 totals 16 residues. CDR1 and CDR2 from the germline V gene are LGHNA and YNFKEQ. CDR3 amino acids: CASSQDRTGGPDTQYF. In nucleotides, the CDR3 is TGTGCCAGCAGCCAAGATCGAACGGGGGGGCCAGATACGCAGTATTTT.

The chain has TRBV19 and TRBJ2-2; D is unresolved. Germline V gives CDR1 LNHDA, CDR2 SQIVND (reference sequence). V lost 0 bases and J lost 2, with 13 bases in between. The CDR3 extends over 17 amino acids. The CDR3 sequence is CASSIERREKNTGELFF. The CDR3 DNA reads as TGTGCCAGTAGTATAGAGAGGCGCGAGAAAAACACCGGGGAGCTGTTTTTT. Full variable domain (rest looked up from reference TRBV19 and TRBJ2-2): DGGITQSPKYLFRKEGQNVTLSCEQNLNHDAMYWYRQDPGQGLRLIYYSQIVNDFQKGDIAEGYSVSREKKESFPLTVTSAQKNPTAFYLCASSIERREKNTGELFFGEGSRLTVL.

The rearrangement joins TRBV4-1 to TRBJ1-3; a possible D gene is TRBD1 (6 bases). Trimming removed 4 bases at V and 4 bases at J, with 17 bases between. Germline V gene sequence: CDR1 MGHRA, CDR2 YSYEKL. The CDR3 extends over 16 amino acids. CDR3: CASSPRSGGEGNTIYF. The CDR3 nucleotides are TGCGCCAGCAGCCCAAGGTCCGGGGGCGAGGGAAACACCATATATTTT.

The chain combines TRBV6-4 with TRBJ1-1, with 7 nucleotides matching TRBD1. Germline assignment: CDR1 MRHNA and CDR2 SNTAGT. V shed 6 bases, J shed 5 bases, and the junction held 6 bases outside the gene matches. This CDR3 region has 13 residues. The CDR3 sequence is CASRETGNTEAFF. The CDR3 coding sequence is TGTGCCAGCAGGGAGACAGGGAATACTGAAGCTTTCTTT.

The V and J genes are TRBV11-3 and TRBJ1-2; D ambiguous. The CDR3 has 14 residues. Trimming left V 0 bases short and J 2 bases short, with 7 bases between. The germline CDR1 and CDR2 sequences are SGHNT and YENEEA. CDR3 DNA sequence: TGTGCCAGCAGCTTAGACGGACTCAACTATGGCTACACCTTC. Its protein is CASSLDGLNYGYTF.

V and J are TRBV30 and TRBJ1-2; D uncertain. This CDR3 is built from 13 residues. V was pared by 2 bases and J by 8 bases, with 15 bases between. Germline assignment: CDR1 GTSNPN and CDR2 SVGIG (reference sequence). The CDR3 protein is CAWSPGPAEGYTF. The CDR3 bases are TGTGCCTGGAGTCCGGGCCCTGCTGAGGGCTACACCTTC.

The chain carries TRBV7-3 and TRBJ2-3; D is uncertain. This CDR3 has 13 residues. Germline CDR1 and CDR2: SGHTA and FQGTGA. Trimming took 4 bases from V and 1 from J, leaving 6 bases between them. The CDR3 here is CASSSLGTDTQYF. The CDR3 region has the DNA TGTGCCAGCAGCTCTCTAGGCACAGATACGCAGTATTTT.

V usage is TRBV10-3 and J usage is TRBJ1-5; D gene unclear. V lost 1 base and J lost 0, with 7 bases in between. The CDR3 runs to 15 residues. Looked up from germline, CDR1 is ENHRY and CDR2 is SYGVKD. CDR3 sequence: CAISELGTSNQPQHF. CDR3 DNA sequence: TGTGCCATCAGTGAGTTGGGAACTAGCAATCAGCCCCAGCATTTT.

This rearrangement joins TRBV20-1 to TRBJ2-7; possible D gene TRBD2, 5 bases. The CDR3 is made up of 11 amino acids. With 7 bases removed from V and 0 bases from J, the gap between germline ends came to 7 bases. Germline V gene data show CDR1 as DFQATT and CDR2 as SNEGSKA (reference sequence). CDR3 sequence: CSVGSSYEQYF. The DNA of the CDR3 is TGCAGTGTTGGGAGCTCCTACGAGCAGTACTTC.

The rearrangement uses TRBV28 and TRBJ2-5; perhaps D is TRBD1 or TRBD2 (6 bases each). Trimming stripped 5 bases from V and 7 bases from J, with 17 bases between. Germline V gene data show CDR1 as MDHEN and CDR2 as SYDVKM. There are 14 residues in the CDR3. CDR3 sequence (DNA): TGTGCCAGCAGTCCCGAGGGGGGTTACGGGACCCAGTACTTC. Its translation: CASSPEGGYGTQYF.

The CDR3 nucleotides are TGTGCCAGCAGGGCAGGGGAGCACTATGGCTACACCTTC. It is translated as CASRAGEHYGYTF. The chain links TRBV5-6 to TRBJ1-2; TRBD1 might be the D (6 bases). Between the trimmed V and J ends, which lost 5 bases and 3 bases, there was a span of 11 bases. Per the germline V gene, CDR1 is SGHDT and CDR2 is YYEEEE. This CDR3 spans 13 amino acids.